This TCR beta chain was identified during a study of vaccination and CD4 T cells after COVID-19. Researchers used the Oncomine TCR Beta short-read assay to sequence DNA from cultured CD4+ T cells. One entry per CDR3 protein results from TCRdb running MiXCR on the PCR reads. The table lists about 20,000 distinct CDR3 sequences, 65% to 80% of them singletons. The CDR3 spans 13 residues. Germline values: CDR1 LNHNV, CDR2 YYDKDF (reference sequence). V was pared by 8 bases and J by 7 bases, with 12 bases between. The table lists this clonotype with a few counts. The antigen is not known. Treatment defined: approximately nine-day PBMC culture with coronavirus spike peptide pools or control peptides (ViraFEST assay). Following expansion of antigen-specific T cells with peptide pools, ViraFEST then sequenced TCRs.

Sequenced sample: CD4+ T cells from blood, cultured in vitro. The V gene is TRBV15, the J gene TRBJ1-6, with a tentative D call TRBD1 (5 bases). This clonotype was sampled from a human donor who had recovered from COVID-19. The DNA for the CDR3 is TGTGCCACCGGCCGGGACCCAAATTCACCCCTCCACTTT. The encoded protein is CATGRDPNSPLHF.